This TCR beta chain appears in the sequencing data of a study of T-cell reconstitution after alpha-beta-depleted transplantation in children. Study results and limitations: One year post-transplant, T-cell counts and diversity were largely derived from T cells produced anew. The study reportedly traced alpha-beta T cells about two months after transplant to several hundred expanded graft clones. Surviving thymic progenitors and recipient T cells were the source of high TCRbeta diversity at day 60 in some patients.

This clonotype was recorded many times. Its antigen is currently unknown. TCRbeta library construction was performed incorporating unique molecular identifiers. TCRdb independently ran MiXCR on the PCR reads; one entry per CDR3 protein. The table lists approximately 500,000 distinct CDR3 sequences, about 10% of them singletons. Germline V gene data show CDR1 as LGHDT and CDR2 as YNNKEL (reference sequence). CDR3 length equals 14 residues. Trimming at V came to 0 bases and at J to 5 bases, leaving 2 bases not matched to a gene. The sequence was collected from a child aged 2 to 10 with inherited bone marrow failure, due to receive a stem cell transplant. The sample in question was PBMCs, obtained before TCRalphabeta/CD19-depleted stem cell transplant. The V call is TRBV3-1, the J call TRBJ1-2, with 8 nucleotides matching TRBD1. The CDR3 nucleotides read TGTGCCAGCAGCCAAGACAGGGGGCTTTATGGCTACACCTTC. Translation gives CASSQDRGLYGYTF. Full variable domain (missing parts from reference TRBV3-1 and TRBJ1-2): DTAVSQTPKYLVTQMGNDKSIKCEQNLGHDTMYWYKQDSKKFLKIMFSYNNKELIINETVPNRFSPKSPDKAHLNLHINSLELGDSAVYFCASSQDRGLYGYTFGSGTRLTVV.